This T cell receptor beta chain was recovered during a study of cytomegalovirus exposure and HLA in healthy donors. General study results and limits: Cytomegalovirus association was assigned to about 150 TCR beta chains.

Note on this clone: Its antigen is not identified.

Trimming left V 0 bases short and J 3 bases short, with 21 bases between. This CDR3 region has 18 residues. CDR1 MNHNS and CDR2 SASEGT come from the germline V gene. Produced via immunoSEQ multiplex PCR; TCRdb's table is partial and in-frame only. The table records 300,000 or so clones, approximately 91% of them present only once. Sequenced input: PBMCs. This clonotype was obtained from a man aged 25 to 40 in good health and CMV-seronegative. The V and J genes are TRBV6-1 and TRBJ2-7; D remains unclear. CDR3 loop: CASSEAWIHGRLDYEQYF. In DNA, the CDR3 is TGTGCCAGCAGTGAAGCGTGGATTCATGGCAGGTTAGACTACGAGCAGTACTTC.